Each of the 6 T cell receptor beta chains below was sequenced from the same sample in a study of cytomegalovirus exposure and HLA in healthy donors. This table comes from immunoSEQ multiplex PCR, and its TCRdb copy is limited to in-frame clones, with some not included. Among fewer than 70,000 clones, roughly 90% were seen once, and the ten largest hold about 3%. The sample consisted of PBMCs. The receptors shown here come from a man aged 18 to 30 in good health and CMV-seronegative.

The chain links TRBV6-1 to TRBJ2-1, with D possibly TRBD2 on 5 matching bases. This CDR3 spans 14 amino acids. Germline lookup yields CDR1 MNHNS and CDR2 SASEGT. V lost 2 bases to trimming and J lost 3 bases, with 8 bases between them. Here the CDR3 DNA reads TGTGCCAGCAGTGAACCGGGGTTCTACAATGAGCAGTTCTTC. This encodes CASSEPGFYNEQFF.

The chain combines TRBV7-2 with TRBJ2-1, with 10 nucleotides matching TRBD2. There are 18 residues in the CDR3. Germline CDR1 reads SGHTA; CDR2 reads FQGNSA. V lost 0 bases, J lost 3 bases, and 8 bases stayed unmatched. CDR3 loop: CASSLAIRTSGGYNEQFF. CDR3 DNA sequence: TGTGCCAGCAGCTTAGCGATTAGGACTAGCGGAGGCTACAATGAGCAGTTCTTC.

This chain links TRBV27 with TRBJ2-3; D is possibly TRBD2 (6 bases). V lost 3 bases and J 5 bases, leaving 9 bases between the germline ends. The CDR3 covers 13 residues. CDR1 and CDR2 (germline): MNHEY, SMNVEV (reference sequence). The chain's CDR3 is CASSFGSGDTQYF. Written as DNA, the CDR3 is TGTGCCAGCAGTTTCGGGAGTGGAGATACGCAGTATTTT.

This clone is judged medium-sized. The gene calls are TRBV30 and TRBJ2-1; 9 bases match TRBD1. The germline gives CDR1 GTSNPN, CDR2 SVGIG (reference sequence). CDR3 length equals 14 residues. J gave up 7 bases and V 1 base, and 5 bases lay outside the gene matches. The CDR3 DNA reads TGTGCCTGGAGTGCCGGGACAGGGAGGAATGAGCAGTTCTTC. Encoded protein: CAWSAGTGRNEQFF.

Of note for this clone: In the same sample, other DNA sequences code for this CDR3. The chain links TRBV29-1 to TRBJ1-2, with TRBD1 as a possible D gene (5 bases). Trimming took off 4 bases at V and 7 bases at J, with 10 bases between the two ends. Germline V gene lookup returns CDR1 SQVTM and CDR2 ANQGSEA. This CDR3 region has 11 residues. The CDR3 DNA sequence: TGCAGCGTTGTGGGGGGAAGTGGCTACACCTTC. Protein product: CSVVGGSGYTF.

V gene TRBV29-1 combines with J gene TRBJ1-2, with 7 bases lining up with TRBD1. CDR3 length: 13 residues. CDR1 is SQVTM and CDR2 is ANQGSEA in the germline V gene. Losses at the gene ends were 7 bases for V and 4 bases for J; bases not matched to a gene: 9. The CDR3 DNA follows: TGCAGCGCTCGGACAGGATCCTCCTATGGCTACACCTTC. Residues: CSARTGSSYGYTF.